What follows are 26 T cell receptor beta chains derived from one specimen sequenced in a study of shared clonotypes between healthy human individuals. Data came from immunoSEQ multiplex PCR; TCRdb stores just in-frame clones and leaves some out. This sample has 2 million to 2.5 million clones, with around 95% found just once. The sample consisted of naive CD4+ T cells sorted from blood. Regarding subset: CD45RA+ positively selected. The receptors were gathered from a man aged 18 to 29 in good health.

The chain employs TRBV7-9 and TRBJ2-2; the match to TRBD1 covers 8 bases. Looked up from germline, CDR1 is SEHNR and CDR2 is FQNEAQ (reference sequence). The J segment lost 4 bases and the V segment lost 5 bases, leaving 6 bases of the junction unmatched. The CDR3 loop spans 15 amino acids. This CDR3 reads CASSRQGSTTGELFF. The CDR3 DNA reads TGTGCCAGCAGCCGACAGGGGTCGACCACCGGGGAGCTGTTTTTT. The full variable domain, its missing parts supplied by reference TRBV7-9 and TRBJ2-2, is DTGVSQNPRHKITKRGQNVTFRCDPISEHNRLYWYRQTLGQGPEFLTYFQNEAQLEKSRLLSDRFSAERPKGSFSTLEIQRTEQGDSAMYLCASSRQGSTTGELFFGEGSRLTVL.

The chain joins TRBV25-1 to TRBJ1-2; D not resolved. The germline V gene has CDR1 MGHDK and CDR2 SYGVNS. The length of the CDR3 is 12 residues. V lost 3 bases and J lost 0, with 2 bases in between. CDR3 loop: CASSDANYGYTF. The CDR3 coding sequence is TGTGCCAGCAGTGACGCTAACTATGGCTACACCTTC.

The J gene is TRBJ2-1, the V gene TRBV7-2; D is unresolved. Germline CDR1 SGHTA, CDR2 FQGNSA. The CDR3 loop spans 12 amino acids. The V end lost 2 bases, the J end lost 6 bases, and 5 bases lay between the germline ends. Here the CDR3 reads CASSLSSNEQFF. The CDR3 DNA reads TGTGCCAGCAGCTTATCCAGCAATGAGCAGTTCTTC.

This chain joins TRBV30 and TRBJ2-7, with 7 bases aligning to TRBD2. In germline, CDR1 is GTSNPN, CDR2 SVGIG (reference sequence). J lost 7 bases, V lost 1 base, and 10 bases had no gene match. The CDR3 has 14 residues. The CDR3 sequence is CAWSGRERVREQYF. CDR3 nucleotides: TGTGCCTGGAGTGGGCGGGAGAGGGTGAGGGAGCAGTACTTC.

This chain connects TRBV2 to TRBJ1-5, with 7 positions matching TRBD1. The germline gives CDR1 SNHLY, CDR2 FYNNEI. The CDR3 totals 13 residues. With 8 bases clipped from V and 7 bases from J, the junction kept 8 bases outside the gene matches. CDR3 DNA sequence: TGTGCCAGCGTATGGCAGGGGGACCAGCCCCAGCATTTT. Translating gives CASVWQGDQPQHF. Full variable domain (outside the CDR3, taken from reference TRBV2 and TRBJ1-5): EPEVTQTPSHQVTQMGQEVILRCVPISNHLYFYWYRQILGQKVEFLVSFYNNEISEKSEIFDDQFSVERPDGSNFTLKIRSTKLEDSAMYFCASVWQGDQPQHFGDGTRLSIL.

The V gene is TRBV25-1, the J gene TRBJ2-1; D is perhaps TRBD1 (5 bases). This CDR3 contains 14 residues. CDR1 and CDR2 from the germline V gene are MGHDK and SYGVNS. Trimming removed 6 bases at V and 3 bases at J, with 12 bases between. The CDR3 coding sequence is TGTGCCAGCAGAGGGGAAGTGGGCTACAATGAGCAGTTCTTC. Its protein product is CASRGEVGYNEQFF. The full variable domain, with the rest looked up from reference TRBV25-1 and TRBJ2-1, is EADIYQTPRYLVIGTGKKITLECSQTMGHDKMYWYQQDPGMELHLIHYSYGVNSTEKGDLSSESTVSRIRTEHFPLTLESARPSHTSQYLCASRGEVGYNEQFFGPGTRLTVL.

The chain uses TRBV13 and TRBJ1-1; D remains ambiguous. The CDR3 covers 14 residues. V was pared by 1 base and J by 1 base, with 7 bases between. Per the germline V gene, CDR1 is PRHDT and CDR2 is FYEKMQ (reference sequence). CDR3 region: CASSLAPGNTEAFF. The DNA for the CDR3 is TGTGCCAGCAGCTTAGCGCCTGGGAACACTGAAGCTTTCTTT.

This clone has just one count. This chain links TRBV7-6 with TRBJ1-4; unclear D gene. V was trimmed by 5 bases and J by 0 bases, leaving 19 bases between them. Germline CDR1 and CDR2: SGHVS and FNYEAQ. The CDR3 has 18 residues. In DNA, the CDR3 is TGTGCCAGCAGCACACGTCCGCACTCCGCGGCAACTAATGAAAAACTGTTTTTT. Translating gives CASSTRPHSAATNEKLFF.

This sequence joins TRBV2 and TRBJ2-7; D is perhaps TRBD1 (6 bases). V lost 8 bases to trimming and J lost 2 bases, with 13 bases between them. The length of the CDR3 is 13 residues. The germline V gene encodes CDR1 SNHLY and CDR2 FYNNEI. The DNA for the CDR3 is TGTGCCAGCGTATCAGGGGTAGCCTACGAGCAGTACTTC. Amino acids: CASVSGVAYEQYF. Combining the CDR3 with reference TRBV2 and TRBJ2-7 gives the whole variable domain EPEVTQTPSHQVTQMGQEVILRCVPISNHLYFYWYRQILGQKVEFLVSFYNNEISEKSEIFDDQFSVERPDGSNFTLKIRSTKLEDSAMYFCASVSGVAYEQYFGPGTRLTVT.

The rearrangement links TRBV10-2 to TRBJ1-1; a possible D gene is TRBD1 (5 bases). Germline V gives CDR1 WSHSY, CDR2 SAAADI. This CDR3 has 14 residues. The V end lost 6 bases, the J end lost 0 bases, and 11 bases lay between the germline ends. CDR3 bases: TGCGCCAGCAGCACGGGGGTTATGAACACTGAAGCTTTCTTT. Translated: CASSTGVMNTEAFF.

The rearrangement joins TRBV28 to TRBJ2-5; 11 bases are a match to TRBD2. The germline V gene has CDR1 MDHEN and CDR2 SYDVKM. V gave up 6 bases and J gave up 13 bases; unmatched junction bases: 13. The CDR3 is 14 residues long. CDR3 in amino acids: CASSDTGTSGSGYF. CDR3 bases: TGTGCCAGCAGCGATACCGGGACTAGCGGATCTGGGTACTTC.

The chain links TRBV7-9 to TRBJ2-2; unclear D gene. This CDR3 has 14 residues. From germline, CDR1 is SEHNR and CDR2 FQNEAQ (reference sequence). The V end lost 4 bases, the J end lost 4 bases, and 10 bases lay between the germline ends. The CDR3 is CASSSRASTGELFF. The CDR3 nucleotides read TGTGCCAGCAGCTCCCGGGCCAGCACCGGGGAGCTGTTTTTT.

CDR3 sequence reads: CASSPPEGNYEQYF. In nucleotides, the CDR3 is TGTGCCAGCAGCCCCCCCGAGGGGAACTACGAGCAGTACTTC. V is TRBV11-2 and J is TRBJ2-7; tentatively, D is TRBD1 or TRBD2 (5 bases each). The germline gives CDR1 SGHAT, CDR2 FQNNGV. The CDR3 totals 14 residues. V was trimmed by 5 bases and J by 3 bases, leaving 14 bases between them.

The chain couples TRBV4-3 to TRBJ2-2, with D uncertain. Germline V lookup: CDR1 LGHNA, CDR2 YSLEER. This CDR3 spans 14 amino acids. The V end was cut by 1 base, the J end by 3 bases, with 6 bases between. CDR3 amino acids: CASSQVDDTGELFF. CDR3 bases: TGCGCCAGCAGCCAAGTTGACGACACCGGGGAGCTGTTTTTT.

The table lists this clone with a few counts. The chain couples TRBV28 to TRBJ1-6; D is unresolved. Germline assignment: CDR1 MDHEN and CDR2 SYDVKM. The CDR3 contains 13 residues. The V end lost 5 bases, the J end lost 5 bases, and 7 bases lay between the germline ends. The CDR3 protein is CASSRRNNSPLHF. As DNA, the CDR3 is TGTGCCAGCAGTCGCCGGAATAATTCACCCCTCCACTTT.

This clone was seen just once. The chain recombines TRBV5-1 with TRBJ2-3; 9 positions match TRBD2. This CDR3 contains 14 residues. After removal of 8 bases from V and 6 bases from J, the junction contained 10 bases not matched to a gene. CDR1 is SGHRS, CDR2 YFSETQ, per germline. CDR3 bases: TGCGCCAGTTGCTCGATAGCGGGAGTGGATACGCAGTATTTT. Its protein product is CASCSIAGVDTQYF.

This clone occurred a few times. The chain carries TRBV18 and TRBJ1-1; 9 nucleotides match TRBD1. CDR3 length equals 12 residues. V shed 5 bases and J 5 bases; nucleotides not matched to a gene: 0. In germline, CDR1 is KGHSH, CDR2 LQKENI. CDR3 DNA sequence: TGTGCCAGCTCAGGACAGGGGACTGAAGCTTTCTTT. Encoded protein: CASSGQGTEAFF.

The rearrangement joins TRBV25-1 to TRBJ2-5; 8 nucleotides align to TRBD1. Per germline, CDR1 MGHDK and CDR2 SYGVNS. This CDR3 contains 13 residues. V gave up 7 bases and J gave up 5 bases; unmatched junction bases: 6. CDR3 DNA: TGTGCCAGCACACAGGGGGGCCGGGAGACCCAGTACTTC. This translates into CASTQGGRETQYF.

The V gene is TRBV5-4, the J gene TRBJ2-5, with 11 bases aligning to TRBD2. The length of the CDR3 is 15 residues. Germline CDR1 and CDR2: SGHNT and YYREEE (reference sequence). V trimming: 1 base; J trimming: 4 bases; junction bases outside the gene matches: 3. CDR3 coding DNA: TGTGCCAGCAGCTTGAGTCTAGCGGGAGGAGAGACCCAGTACTTC. Protein sequence: CASSLSLAGGETQYF. The whole variable domain, filled in from reference TRBV5-4 and TRBJ2-5, reads ETGVTQSPTHLIKTRGQQVTLRCSSQSGHNTVSWYQQALGQGPQFIFQYYREEENGRGNFPPRFSGLQFPNYSSELNVNALELDDSALYLCASSLSLAGGETQYFGPGTRLLVL.

The V gene is TRBV11-1, the J gene TRBJ2-1; D is perhaps TRBD1 (6 bases). V gave up 5 bases and J gave up 4 bases, with 9 bases separating them. There are 13 residues in the CDR3. Germline loops: CDR1 SGHAT, CDR2 FQDESV (reference sequence). As DNA, the CDR3 is TGTGCCAGCAGCGCCGACAGGTACAATGAGCAGTTCTTC. Its protein product is CASSADRYNEQFF.

Notes on this clone: No conserved phenylalanine or tryptophan ends this CDR3, so it is likely a read error. V and J are TRBV28 and TRBJ1-6; D is uncertain. V was clipped by 7 bases and J by 7 bases, with 8 bases between them. The CDR3 has 12 amino acids. Germline V gene sequence: CDR1 MDHEN, CDR2 SYDVKM. The CDR3 region is CASTSSNSPLHL. The CDR3 DNA reads as TGTGCCAGCACTTCTTCGAATTCACCCCTCCACTTG.

In its sample, this clone was seen a few times. The gene calls are TRBV30 and TRBJ2-5, with TRBD1 identical over 7 bases. The J segment lost 1 base and the V segment lost 2 bases, leaving 1 base of the junction unmatched. The length of the CDR3 is 13 residues. Germline-derived CDR1 and CDR2 are GTSNPN and SVGIG (reference sequence). The CDR3 region is CAWSWDSQETQYF. The CDR3 DNA reads TGTGCCTGGAGTTGGGACAGCCAAGAGACCCAGTACTTC.

Concerning this clone itself: Additional DNA sequences in this sample encode the identical CDR3. The V call is TRBV18, the J call TRBJ1-1; 7 nucleotides align to TRBD1. In germline, CDR1 is KGHSH, CDR2 LQKENI. Trimming cost V 6 bases and J 0 bases; bases outside gene matches: 4. The CDR3 loop spans 14 amino acids. CDR3 residues: CASSPGGVNTEAFF. The CDR3, as DNA: TGTGCCAGCTCGCCAGGGGGGGTGAACACTGAAGCTTTCTTT.

The chain has TRBV7-9 and TRBJ1-2; a weak D match, TRBD1 (6 bases). Germline V lookup: CDR1 SEHNR, CDR2 FQNEAQ (reference sequence). This CDR3 has 18 residues. V lost 1 base to trimming and J lost 4 bases, with 22 bases between them. As DNA, the CDR3 is TGTGCCAGCAGCTTAGGAAGGACAGTAACCAGGCTACTCTATGGCTACACCTTC. It is translated as CASSLGRTVTRLLYGYTF.

The genes are TRBV6-5 and TRBJ1-1; a weak D match, TRBD1 (5 bases). Germline CDR1 reads MNHEY; CDR2 reads SVGAGI. The germline V and J ends were trimmed by 6 bases and 8 bases, with 19 bases remaining between them. The CDR3 extends over 14 amino acids. As DNA, the CDR3 is TGTGCCAGCAGCCGAGGGACTCCAAGTGGGGAAGCTTTCTTT. The encoded protein is CASSRGTPSGEAFF.

The chain has TRBV29-1 and TRBJ2-5, with D uncertain. The CDR3 loop spans 12 amino acids. Germline CDR1 SQVTM, CDR2 ANQGSEA. V was trimmed by 3 bases and J by 5 bases, leaving 10 bases between them. CDR3 sequence reads: CSVESLGETQYF. CDR3 bases: TGCAGCGTTGAGAGTTTAGGGGAGACCCAGTACTTC.